The clone carrying this T cell receptor beta chain occurred many times. In making TCR cDNA, 5'RACE template switching added a universal primer site and UMIs to it. TCRdb re-analysed the 5' RACE reads in MiXCR, keeping a single row per CDR3 protein. This sample has some 260,000 distinct CDR3 sequences, with roughly 5.2% found just once. The source of the sample is a study of T cells after yellow fever vaccination. Turning to the study itself: Libraries from low-cell-number fractions were prepared with the SMART-Seq v4 Ultra Low Input RNA kit.

This CDR3 contains 15 residues. V was clipped by 6 bases and J by 10 bases, with 21 bases between them. Germline V lookup: CDR1 MNHNS, CDR2 SASEGT. The rearrangement links TRBV6-1 to TRBJ2-2; maybe TRBD2 (6 bases). This TCR derives from a man aged 18-30 years who received the YFV17D yellow fever vaccine. The sequencing used CD4+ T cells sorted from PBMCs, collected on the day of the yellow fever booster vaccination. CDR3 DNA sequence: TGTGCCAGCAGAGGCAGGGACTCAGCGTTGGAGGAGCTGTTTTTT. It codes for CASRGRDSALEELFF.